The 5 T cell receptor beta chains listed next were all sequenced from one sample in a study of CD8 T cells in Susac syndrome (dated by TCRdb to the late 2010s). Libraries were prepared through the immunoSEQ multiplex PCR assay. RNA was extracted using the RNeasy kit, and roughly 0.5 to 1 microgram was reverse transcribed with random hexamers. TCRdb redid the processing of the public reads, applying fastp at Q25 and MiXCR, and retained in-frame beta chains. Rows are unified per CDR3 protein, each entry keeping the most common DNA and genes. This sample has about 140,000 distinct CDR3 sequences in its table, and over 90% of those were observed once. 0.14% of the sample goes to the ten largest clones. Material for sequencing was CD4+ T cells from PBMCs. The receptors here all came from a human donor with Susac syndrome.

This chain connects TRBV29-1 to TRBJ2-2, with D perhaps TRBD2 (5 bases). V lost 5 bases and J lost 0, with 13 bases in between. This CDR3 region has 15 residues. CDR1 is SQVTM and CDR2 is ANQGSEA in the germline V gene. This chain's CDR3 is CSVLPGSTNTGELFF. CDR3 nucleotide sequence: TGCAGCGTTTTACCTGGGAGTACGAACACCGGGGAGCTGTTTTTT.

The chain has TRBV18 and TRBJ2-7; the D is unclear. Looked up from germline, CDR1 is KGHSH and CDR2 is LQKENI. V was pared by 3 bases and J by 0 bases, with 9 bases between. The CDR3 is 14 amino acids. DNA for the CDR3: TGTGCCAGCTCACCGAGTGCCGCCTCCTACGAGCAGTACTTC. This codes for CASSPSAASYEQYF.

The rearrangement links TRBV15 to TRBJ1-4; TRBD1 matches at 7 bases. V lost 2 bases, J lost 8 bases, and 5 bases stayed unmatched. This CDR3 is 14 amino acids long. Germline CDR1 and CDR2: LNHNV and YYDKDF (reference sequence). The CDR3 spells CATSRPGQTEKLFF. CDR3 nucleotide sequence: TGTGCCACCAGCAGACCGGGACAGACAGAAAAACTGTTTTTT.

The CDR3 nucleotides are TGCGCCAGCAGCCAAGATTGGGCAGATACGCAGTATTTT. Translated: CASSQDWADTQYF. The V gene is TRBV4-1, the J gene TRBJ2-3; no clear D. Germline V gives CDR1 MGHRA, CDR2 YSYEKL. Trimming cost V 0 bases and J 4 bases, with 5 bases left between them. The CDR3 loop spans 13 amino acids.

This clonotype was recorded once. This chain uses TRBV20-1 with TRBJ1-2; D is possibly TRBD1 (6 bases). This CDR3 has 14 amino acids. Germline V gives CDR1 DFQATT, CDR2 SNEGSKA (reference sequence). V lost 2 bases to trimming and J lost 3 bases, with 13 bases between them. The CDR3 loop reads CSARPDRYHYGYTF. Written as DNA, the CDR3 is TGCAGTGCTAGACCGGACAGATATCACTATGGCTACACCTTC.